Presented here are 5 T cell receptor beta chains from one specimen sequenced in a study of shared clonotypes between healthy human individuals (TCRdb year 2020). The library was prepared using the immunoSEQ multiplex PCR assay. TCRdb took over this immuneACCESS table, retaining in-frame rearrangements with V and J assigned. Such tables are incomplete; in checked studies, under half of the missing clones stem from an unresolved V gene, and the remainder is unexplained. Across this sample there are about 2.3 million clones, with over 90% seen only once. 0.39% of the sample lies in the top ten. Sequencing was carried out using naive CD4+ T cells from PBMCs. The intended sense of this specimen's cell subset or site label: CD45RA+ positively selected. All receptors derive from a man in his late teens or twenties in good health. Some clones in this sample may be carry-over from other donors' samples.

Notes on this clone: Other DNA sequences in the same sample also yield this CDR3. The rearrangement joins TRBV6-5 to TRBJ2-7; possible D gene TRBD2, 6 bases. Between the trimmed V and J ends, which lost 0 bases and 3 bases, there was a span of 12 bases. The CDR3 is made up of 15 amino acids. The germline CDR1 and CDR2 sequences are MNHEY and SVGAGI. CDR3 sequence: CASSYSAGSGYEQYF. The CDR3 DNA is TGTGCCAGCAGTTACTCGGCCGGGAGCGGCTACGAGCAGTACTTC.

The V call is TRBV5-1, the J call TRBJ2-6; D gene uncertain. Germline V gene lookup returns CDR1 SGHRS and CDR2 YFSETQ. CDR3 length equals 17 residues. V shed 1 base and J shed 0 bases, with 11 bases lying between them. The CDR3 loop reads CASSLSYSNSGANVLTF. CDR3 nucleotides: TGCGCCAGCAGCTTGTCATACAGCAACTCTGGGGCCAACGTCCTGACTTTC.

The V and J genes are TRBV7-9 and TRBJ2-7; 13 nucleotides agree with TRBD2. V was pared by 2 bases and J by 6 bases, with 4 bases of the junction left unmatched. This CDR3 comprises 15 residues. CDR1 is SEHNR and CDR2 is FQNEAQ in the germline V gene (reference sequence). The CDR3 loop is CASSLTSGRAGEQYF. The CDR3 DNA follows: TGTGCCAGCAGCTTAACTAGCGGGAGGGCCGGCGAGCAGTACTTC. Variable domain in full (rest from reference TRBV7-9 and TRBJ2-7): DTGVSQNPRHKITKRGQNVTFRCDPISEHNRLYWYRQTLGQGPEFLTYFQNEAQLEKSRLLSDRFSAERPKGSFSTLEIQRTEQGDSAMYLCASSLTSGRAGEQYFGPGTRLTVT.

The chain recombines TRBV9 with TRBJ2-1; tentative D call: TRBD2 (5 bases). CDR1 and CDR2 (germline): SGDLS, YYNGEE. This CDR3 is 16 amino acids long. Deletions cut 4 bases from V and 4 bases from J, with 18 bases between. The CDR3 DNA follows: TGTGCCAGCAGCACCAGCGGTGGCGGGTCATACAATGAGCAGTTCTTC. Translating gives CASSTSGGGSYNEQFF.

This CDR3 is CAISESTGRGEAFF. The DNA of the CDR3 is TGTGCCATCAGTGAGTCGACCGGGCGGGGTGAAGCTTTCTTT. The rearrangement joins TRBV10-3 to TRBJ1-1; D unresolved. V lost 0 bases and J lost 7, with 12 bases in between. Germline V lookup: CDR1 ENHRY, CDR2 SYGVKD. The CDR3 extends over 14 amino acids.